This TCR beta chain is drawn from a study of human T cells and chemical hapten exposure (dated by TCRdb to the early 2020s). Context from the whole study: For sensitization, 2% DPC in acetone was applied to a 2 cm by 2 cm area of upper inner arm skin. Weekly therapeutic DPC doses were additionally applied to the scalp of patients throughout the roughly 24-week study period. Patch testing was performed on the upper back with Finn chambers containing 0.01% DPC, and the patch tests were scored after 6 days according to International Contact Dermatitis Research Group standards. The mostly female patient cohort included alopecia areata with under or over 50% scalp involvement, alopecia totalis and alopecia universalis. Libraries were pooled for sequencing, and per-sample TCR yields varied mainly because of small differences in library volumes within the pool. This study followed changes in the peripheral blood TCR repertoire in vivo during primary and secondary sensitization of alopecia patients to the hapten diphenylcyclopropenone (DPC). Patient blood was sampled pre-sensitization (week 0) and at 2, 6 and about 24 weeks after DPC sensitization. Twenty-nine alopecia patients provided blood for TCR sequencing at one to four time points (pre-sensitization, 2, 6 and 24 weeks). Broad study findings and their caveats: Repeated subsampling changed both the strength of the expansion versus patch-test correlation and the threshold at which the correlation became significant. Patch test score was positively correlated with the number of PT1 expanded TCRs, with significance at thresholds 8, 16 and 32 but not at 4. The number of TCRs above 1 in 1000 frequency did not change with DPC sensitization; there was no evidence of global repertoire structure alterations. Significantly more large CDR3 similarity clusters were formed by expanded TCRs than by pre-sensitization or healthy control sets, consistent with antigen-driven responses. Alopecia, a presumed autoimmune disease, was present in all patients, so the immune response of the patients might differ from that of healthy individuals.

In its sample, this clonotype was seen many times. Its antigen specificity is not known. Per-base quality was not reported, and no clone a single base away is much larger than it. To prepare the library, RACE was applied. Data came from a NextSeq 500. During library preparation, unique molecular identifiers were attached to individual cDNA molecules so that TCRs could be counted quantitatively and reproducibly. From each blood RNA sample, both TCR alpha and TCR beta chains were sequenced. From the authors' description of their analysis: Samples had a median of 95,638 TCRs, with a range from roughly 20,000 to 690,600. The Decombinator software suite was used to annotate the V, J and CDR3 of the TCR reads. To make PS versus PT1 abundance plots, every sample was subsampled to the same number of TCRs (28,000). TCRs were defined as expanded if absent before sensitization and observed at least eight times at the 2-week time point. TCRdb handled the public reads itself, with Q25 trimming in fastp and clone calling in MiXCR, and kept productive beta chains. Rows are unified per CDR3 protein, each entry keeping the most common DNA and genes. The V and J calls, along with clone size, are taken from TCRdb and not from the paper's own processing. The sample has 75,000 to 95,000 distinct CDR3 sequences on record, roughly 10% of them singletons. Together, the top ten hold approximately 3.7% of the sample.

The sample's time point label is to be understood as: patch test 1, 2 weeks after DPC sensitization. Sample treatment or condition, as interpreted from the label and publication: therapeutic diphenylcyclopropenone sensitization with weekly scalp DPC. Blood at each patch-test visit was drawn before the patch test was applied. Patients were eligible if aged 18 to 70, diagnosed with alopecia and judged suitable for DPC therapy, and pregnant patients were excluded. Total RNA was extracted from unfractionated whole blood collected in Tempus Blood RNA tubes. The CDR3 contains 16 residues, cysteine and phenylalanine counted. The kept DNA is CDR3 alone, 48 bases in frame from the first base. V loses 1 base, J loses 0 bases, and the germline ends lie 12 bases apart. Sequences SGHVS (CDR1) and FNYEAQ (CDR2) are obtained from the germline V gene.

The TCR sequence derives from a woman aged 60-70 years with alopecia areata. Some clones in this sample may be carry-over from other donors' samples. The rearrangement combines TRBV7-6 with TRBJ1-1; the D gene is possibly TRBD1, with 6 bases matching. This material consisted of whole blood, taken in connection with sensitization to the hapten diphenylcyclopropenone (DPC). The CDR3 corresponds to CASSLVGGPMNTEAFF. The bases are TGTGCCAGCAGCTTAGTGGGGGGGCCCATGAACACTGAAGCTTTCTTT.